These 15 T cell receptor beta chains were all obtained from the same sample, sequenced in a study of T cells in localized non-small cell lung cancer. Clones were read by immunoSEQ multiplex PCR, and TCRdb kept only the in-frame ones, dropping some. The data hold roughly 61,000 clones, with roughly 79% observed a single time. The sequencing used PBMCs, collected before any cancer treatment. These receptors were taken from a man between 40 and 75 years old with stage II lung adenocarcinoma.

The chain has TRBV12-5 and TRBJ2-5; D perhaps matches TRBD2 (6 bases). The germline CDR1 and CDR2 sequences are LGHNT and FRNRAP. This CDR3 has 16 amino acids. V dropped 1 base and J dropped 2 bases, with 14 bases sitting between them. This chain's CDR3 is CASGLGGRSTQETQYF. The DNA of the CDR3 is TGTGCTAGTGGTTTGGGGGGGAGGAGTACTCAAGAGACCCAGTACTTC.

This clone is classed as medium-sized. J is TRBJ1-4 and V is TRBV2; no reliable D call. The V and J ends lost 1 base and 3 bases respectively, with 12 bases between them. CDR3 length: 16 amino acids. CDR1 is SNHLY and CDR2 is FYNNEI in the germline V gene. CDR3 in amino acids: CASSEGMGRPNEKLFF. DNA for the CDR3: TGTGCCAGCAGTGAAGGAATGGGCAGACCTAATGAAAAACTGTTTTTT.

The J gene is TRBJ1-4, the V gene TRBV5-6; 11 bases are shared with TRBD1. Germline-derived CDR1 and CDR2 are SGHDT and YYEEEE. V lost 7 bases and J lost 5; bases outside the gene matches: 4. The length of the CDR3 is 14 residues. The CDR3 here is CASGGTGGNEKLFF. CDR3 DNA sequence: TGTGCCAGCGGTGGGACAGGGGGAAATGAAAAACTGTTTTTT.

V usage is TRBV6-5 and J usage is TRBJ1-1, with 9 positions matching TRBD1. CDR3 length: 14 amino acids. The ends lost 8 bases at V and 1 base at J; junction bases unmatched: 5. Germline V gives CDR1 MNHEY, CDR2 SVGAGI. The CDR3 is CASLQGAGNTEAFF. The CDR3 coding sequence is TGTGCCAGCCTACAGGGGGCAGGGAACACTGAAGCTTTCTTT.

The chain joins TRBV7-8 to TRBJ1-2, with 7 bases lining up with TRBD1. This CDR3 is 13 amino acids long. Germline V gene lookup returns CDR1 SGHVS and CDR2 FQNEAQ. The J segment lost 8 bases and the V segment lost 5 bases, leaving 8 bases of the junction unmatched. The CDR3 loop is CASSLDRDGGYTF. In DNA form, the CDR3 reads TGTGCCAGCAGCCTTGACAGGGATGGGGGCTACACCTTC.

CDR3 sequence: CASRTRGRGETQYF. CDR3 bases: TGTGCCAGCAGAACAAGGGGGAGAGGAGAGACCCAGTACTTC. The chain employs TRBV7-8 and TRBJ2-5; a weak D match, TRBD1 (6 bases). This CDR3 contains 14 residues. Germline V gene sequence: CDR1 SGHVS, CDR2 FQNEAQ. V lost 6 bases and J lost 4, with 15 bases in between.

V and J are TRBV30 and TRBJ2-5; 11 nucleotides match TRBD2. This CDR3 region has 14 residues. Germline V gene data show CDR1 as GTSNPN and CDR2 as SVGIG (reference sequence). V dropped 5 bases and J dropped 9; count of bases not matched to a gene: 11. The CDR3 DNA follows: TGTGCCTGGGAGACTAGCGGGATGGGCAAGGCCCAGTACTTC. It yields the protein CAWETSGMGKAQYF.

The chain combines TRBV6-5 with TRBJ1-1; D uncertain. The CDR3 has 11 residues. V was shortened by 7 bases and J by 1 base, with 4 bases between the two germline ends. Germline V gives CDR1 MNHEY, CDR2 SVGAGI. The CDR3 nucleotides read TGTGCCAGCAAGGGGAACACTGAAGCTTTCTTT. The encoded protein is CASKGNTEAFF.

The gene calls are TRBV7-3 and TRBJ2-3; 7 nucleotides match TRBD1. From germline, CDR1 is SGHTA and CDR2 FQGTGA. V trimming: 5 bases; J trimming: 2 bases; junction bases outside the gene matches: 4. This CDR3 is 14 amino acids long. The DNA of the CDR3 is TGTGCCAGCAGCCCGGGGACAGACACAGATACGCAGTATTTT. Amino acid sequence: CASSPGTDTDTQYF. The full variable domain, completed using reference TRBV7-3 and TRBJ2-3, is GAGVSQTPSNKVTEKGKYVELRCDPISGHTALYWYRQSLGQGPEFLIYFQGTGAADDSGLPNDRFFAVRPEGSVSTLKIQRTERGDSAVYLCASSPGTDTDTQYFGPGTRLTVL.

The rearrangement uses TRBV5-1 and TRBJ2-7; 16 nucleotides line up with TRBD2. This CDR3 has 18 amino acids. J lost 3 bases, V lost 4 bases, and 10 bases had no gene match. The germline V gene has CDR1 SGHRS and CDR2 YFSETQ. In nucleotides, the CDR3 is TGCGCCAGCAGCCCCCCCGGGACTAGCGGGAGGGCCGTCTACGAGCAGTACTTC. Translating gives CASSPPGTSGRAVYEQYF. The full variable domain, rest sourced from reference TRBV5-1 and TRBJ2-7, is KAGVTQTPRYLIKTRGQQVTLSCSPISGHRSVSWYQQTPGQGLQFLFEYFSETQRNKGNFPGRFSGRQFSNSRSEMNVSTLELGDSALYLCASSPPGTSGRAVYEQYFGPGTRLTVT.

The chain has TRBV6-6 and TRBJ2-4; D assignment may be TRBD1 or TRBD2 (5 bases each). CDR1 is MNHNY, CDR2 SVGAGI, per germline (reference sequence). This CDR3 spans 16 amino acids. V lost 6 bases, J lost 0 bases, and 15 bases lay in between. The chain's CDR3 is CASSPRDGQAKNIQYF. The DNA of the CDR3 is TGTGCCAGCAGCCCTCGGGACGGACAAGCCAAAAACATTCAGTACTTC.

In this sample, this clone turned up a few times. The chain recombines TRBV5-6 with TRBJ2-1; D may be TRBD2 (5 bases). Trimming removed 3 bases at V and 13 bases at J, with 11 bases between. The CDR3 totals 11 residues. The V gene's germline CDR1 is SGHDT and CDR2 YYEEEE. The CDR3, as DNA: TGTGCCAGCAGCTCGGACTCCCTTCAGTTCTTC. This gives the protein CASSSDSLQFF.

V is TRBV25-1 and J is TRBJ1-2; possibly TRBD1 for D (5 bases). CDR1 and CDR2 (germline): MGHDK, SYGVNS. The CDR3 consists of 12 residues. The ends were cut back, 7 bases at V and 4 bases at J, with 10 bases in the middle. This CDR3 is CASKGDVYGYTF. DNA of the CDR3: TGTGCCAGCAAAGGGGACGTCTATGGCTACACCTTC.

This clone has a count of ten or more. The rearrangement joins TRBV18 to TRBJ2-7; D uncertain. Trimming took off 2 bases at V and 0 bases at J, with 14 bases between the two ends. There are 16 residues in the CDR3. CDR1 is KGHSH and CDR2 is LQKENI in the germline V gene. The CDR3 spells CASSPSRAVFSYEQYF. CDR3 DNA sequence: TGTGCCAGCTCACCAAGTAGGGCAGTATTCTCCTACGAGCAGTACTTC.

Only one count was recorded for this clone. The V and J genes are TRBV4-1 and TRBJ2-2, with D unclear. CDR3 length: 12 amino acids. V shed 5 bases and J shed 0 bases, with 1 base lying between them. Germline loops: CDR1 MGHRA, CDR2 YSYEKL. The CDR3 protein is CASSTNTGELFF. CDR3 DNA sequence: TGCGCCAGCAGCACGAACACCGGGGAGCTGTTTTTT.